Listed here are 23 T cell receptor beta chains from one sample, sequenced in a study of T cell changes during pregnancy in multiple sclerosis. Sequencing used immunoSEQ multiplex PCR; TCRdb keeps in-frame clones, though not all of them. The data contain some 40,000 clones, approximately 94% of them singletons. The sample in question was peripheral blood, obtained in the third trimester of pregnancy. These TCRs come from a female donor with multiple sclerosis, enrolled in a pregnancy study.

The chain has TRBV15 and TRBJ2-6; D is ambiguous. This CDR3 contains 16 residues. V was pared by 1 base and J by 0 bases, with 7 bases between. The germline gives CDR1 LNHNV, CDR2 YYDKDF (reference sequence). The chain's CDR3 is CATSRVESSGANVLTF. The CDR3 DNA follows: TGTGCCACCAGCAGAGTAGAGAGCTCTGGGGCCAACGTCCTGACTTTC.

The V call is TRBV2, the J call TRBJ2-1; possible D gene TRBD1, 6 bases. The CDR3 contains 15 residues. The ends were cut back, 4 bases at V and 4 bases at J, with 14 bases in the middle. CDR1 SNHLY and CDR2 FYNNEI come from the germline V gene. The CDR3 is CASSADSSEYNEQFF. CDR3 nucleotides: TGTGCCAGCAGTGCGGACAGTAGCGAATACAATGAGCAGTTCTTC.

The chain uses TRBV27 and TRBJ2-3, with 14 bases matching TRBD2. V shed 5 bases, J shed 6 bases, and the junction held 10 bases outside the gene matches. Germline values: CDR1 MNHEY, CDR2 SMNVEV (reference sequence). CDR3 length: 17 amino acids. The CDR3 sequence is CASSPGLAGGSFDTQYF. The CDR3 nucleotides read TGTGCCAGCAGTCCCGGACTAGCGGGAGGTAGTTTCGATACGCAGTATTTT.

J is TRBJ1-5 and V is TRBV7-2; 7 bases are shared with TRBD1. The germline V gene has CDR1 SGHTA and CDR2 FQGNSA. CDR3 size: 14 residues. The V and J ends lost 6 bases and 7 bases, in that order; junction bases with no gene match: 9. CDR3 sequence: CASRQNRGDQPQHF. The CDR3 nucleotides read TGTGCCAGCAGACAGAACAGGGGCGACCAGCCCCAGCATTTT.

The chain uses TRBV6-1 and TRBJ2-2; 7 nucleotides match TRBD1. The CDR3 is 16 amino acids. Germline CDR1 reads MNHNS; CDR2 reads SASEGT. V was pared by 3 bases and J by 4 bases, with 8 bases of the junction left unmatched. CDR3 protein: CASSERPDRATGELFF. In nucleotides, the CDR3 is TGTGCCAGCAGTGAGAGACCAGACAGGGCCACCGGGGAGCTGTTTTTT.

As for this clone: The junction differs from germline at one of its ends, possibly a read error. The chain joins TRBV6-6 to TRBJ1-6; D is unclear. The CDR3 is 15 amino acids. From germline, CDR1 is MNHNY and CDR2 SVGAGI (reference sequence). Here the CDR3 reads CASSYSQNGGSPPHF. The DNA for the CDR3 is TGTGCCAGCAGTTACTCGCAGAACGGCGGATCACCCCCCCACTTT.

The CDR3 DNA follows: TGTGCCAGTAGTCCTATTCCTGGAGATACGCAGTATTTT. Translating gives CASSPIPGDTQYF. The chain has TRBV19 and TRBJ2-3; D is uncertain. Germline V gene lookup returns CDR1 LNHDA and CDR2 SQIVND (reference sequence). V lost 5 bases and J 5 bases, leaving 11 bases between the germline ends. There are 13 residues in the CDR3.

This clone came up once. The CDR3 loop is CASSSRTSGGTNTGELFF. The DNA for the CDR3 is TGTGCCAGCAGCAGCCGGACTAGCGGGGGGACGAACACCGGGGAGCTGTTTTTT. The chain has TRBV14 and TRBJ2-2, with 14 bases that match TRBD2. The junction had 5 bases not matched to a gene; V was cut back by 5 bases and J by 0 bases. Germline-derived CDR1 and CDR2 are SGHDN and FVKESK. The CDR3 sequence is 18 residues long.

V usage is TRBV25-1 and J usage is TRBJ2-3; no clear D. The CDR3 is 13 residues long. The V end was cut by 4 bases, the J end by 2 bases, with 7 bases between. Per germline, CDR1 MGHDK and CDR2 SYGVNS. In DNA form, the CDR3 reads TGTGCCAGCAGTGCCAGCGACACAGATACGCAGTATTTT. Its protein is CASSASDTDTQYF.

The J gene is TRBJ1-5, the V gene TRBV11-3; 8 nucleotides match TRBD1. The V and J ends lost 8 bases and 6 bases, in that order; junction bases with no gene match: 6. This CDR3 comprises 13 residues. From germline, CDR1 is SGHNT and CDR2 YENEEA. DNA for the CDR3: TGTGCCAGCGCCAGGGGGCAAGGTCAGCCCCAGCATTTT. This encodes CASARGQGQPQHF.

The V gene is TRBV5-5, the J gene TRBJ2-7; TRBD2 might be the D (5 bases). With 1 base removed from V and 2 bases from J, the gap between germline ends came to 10 bases. The CDR3 totals 14 residues. Looked up from germline, CDR1 is SGHKS and CDR2 is YYEKEE (reference sequence). The CDR3 DNA reads TGTGCCAGCAGCTTGATCCCAGCGGCCTACGAGCAGTACTTC. This encodes CASSLIPAAYEQYF. The variable domain in full, with the rest retrieved from reference TRBV5-5 and TRBJ2-7, is DAGVTQSPTHLIKTRGQQVTLRCSPISGHKSVSWYQQVLGQGPQFIFQYYEKEERGRGNFPDRFSARQFPNYSSELNVNALLLGDSALYLCASSLIPAAYEQYFGPGTRLTVT.

Remarks on this clone: Other DNA sequences of this sample code for an identical CDR3. The rearrangement joins TRBV7-9 to TRBJ2-3, with D maybe TRBD1 (6 bases). V was pared by 1 base and J by 2 bases, with 10 bases between. Per the germline V gene, CDR1 is SEHNR and CDR2 is FQNEAQ (reference sequence). This CDR3 has 15 amino acids. The CDR3 is CASSLGQGHTDTQYF. CDR3 coding DNA: TGTGCCAGCAGCTTAGGTCAGGGACACACAGATACGCAGTATTTT.

The chain couples TRBV15 to TRBJ1-2, with 8 positions matching TRBD1. The CDR3 consists of 15 residues. The J segment lost 0 bases and the V segment lost 3 bases, leaving 3 bases of the junction unmatched. Germline-derived CDR1 and CDR2 are LNHNV and YYDKDF (reference sequence). CDR3 protein: CATSRDREANYGYTF. The DNA for the CDR3 is TGTGCCACCAGCAGGGACAGGGAAGCTAACTATGGCTACACCTTC.

CDR3 sequence (DNA): TGTGCCAGCAGCCTGAAGGGGGTAGATCAGCCCCAGCATTTT. Its translation is CASSLKGVDQPQHF. This rearrangement joins TRBV11-2 to TRBJ1-5; TRBD1 is a possible D gene (6 bases). Germline values: CDR1 SGHAT, CDR2 FQNNGV. The V end lost 5 bases, the J end lost 5 bases, and 13 bases lay between the germline ends. The CDR3 runs 14 residues. Based on the CDR3 plus reference TRBV11-2 and TRBJ1-5, the full variable domain is EAGVAQSPRYKIIEKRQSVAFWCNPISGHATLYWYQQILGQGPKLLIQFQNNGVVDDSQLPKDRFSAERLKGVDSTLKIQPAKLEDSAVYLCASSLKGVDQPQHFGDGTRLSIL.

The J gene is TRBJ2-7, the V gene TRBV5-1; 11 nucleotides line up with TRBD2. The CDR3 has 15 amino acids. The germline V gene encodes CDR1 SGHRS and CDR2 YFSETQ. The trim removed 4 bases at V and 2 bases at J, leaving 5 bases unmatched. CDR3 protein: CASSPQTSGTYEQYF. The CDR3 bases are TGCGCCAGCAGCCCCCAGACTAGCGGGACCTACGAGCAGTACTTC.

This chain connects TRBV5-1 to TRBJ2-7; tentative D call: TRBD1 (6 bases). With 4 bases removed from V and 2 bases from J, the gap between germline ends came to 13 bases. The CDR3 runs to 14 residues. Germline CDR1 reads SGHRS; CDR2 reads YFSETQ. CDR3 amino acids: CASSPDRSPYEQYF. The CDR3 bases are TGCGCCAGCAGCCCCGACAGGTCCCCCTACGAGCAGTACTTC.

V and J are TRBV5-4 and TRBJ2-5; TRBD2 matches 11 bases. Per germline, CDR1 SGHNT and CDR2 YYREEE (reference sequence). The CDR3 sequence is 16 residues long. V dropped 4 bases and J dropped 2; count of bases not matched to a gene: 7. The CDR3 nucleotides are TGTGCCAGCAGCCCCGAACTAGCGGGAGCACAAGAGACCCAGTACTTC. Its translation is CASSPELAGAQETQYF.

The chain combines TRBV6-1 with TRBJ1-1; 7 bases match TRBD1. Unmatched junction bases numbered 7, after V lost 6 bases and J lost 0 bases. The V gene's germline CDR1 is MNHNS and CDR2 SASEGT. The CDR3 has 15 amino acids. CDR3 coding DNA: TGTGCCAGCAGAACCGGGACAGAGATGAACACTGAAGCTTTCTTT. As protein: CASRTGTEMNTEAFF.

This clone was seen just once. The chain recombines TRBV27 with TRBJ2-7; a weak D match, TRBD2 (6 bases). Germline V gene sequence: CDR1 MNHEY, CDR2 SMNVEV (reference sequence). Trimming left V 3 bases short and J 5 bases short, with 11 bases between. This CDR3 is 13 amino acids long. As DNA, the CDR3 is TGTGCCAGCAGTTTTGGCGGGACCCACGAGCAGTACTTC. Translating gives CASSFGGTHEQYF.

The chain uses TRBV27 and TRBJ1-1, with D tentatively TRBD1 (6 bases). V gave up 2 bases and J gave up 7 bases, with 14 bases separating them. Germline CDR1 and CDR2: MNHEY and SMNVEV (reference sequence). The CDR3 sequence is 14 residues long. CDR3 sequence: CASSLNRGQIEAFF. In DNA, the CDR3 is TGTGCCAGCAGTTTAAATCGCGGACAGATTGAAGCTTTCTTT.

Comment on this clone: A read error may account for a junction end that differs from germline. The rearrangement uses TRBV28 and TRBJ2-1, with 8 bases identical to TRBD2. CDR1 and CDR2 from the germline V gene are MDHEN and SYDVKM. The CDR3 consists of 15 residues. CDR3 residues: CASRLFAGGRSEQFF. CDR3 coding DNA: TGTGCCAGCAGGTTATTTGCGGGAGGCCGTAGCGAGCAGTTCTTC.

The CDR3 region has the DNA TGTGCCAGCAAAAGACAGGGGGTTGAAAAACTGTTTTTT. It yields the protein CASKRQGVEKLFF. This chain uses TRBV27 with TRBJ1-4; 9 bases line up with TRBD1. There are 13 residues in the CDR3. V lost 7 bases, J lost 7 bases, and 4 bases stayed unmatched. The germline V gene encodes CDR1 MNHEY and CDR2 SMNVEV (reference sequence).

The rearrangement joins TRBV7-9 to TRBJ2-3; TRBD2 matches at 7 bases. The length of the CDR3 is 19 residues. Germline V gene data show CDR1 as SEHNR and CDR2 as FQNEAQ (reference sequence). J lost 1 base, V lost 1 base, and 14 bases had no gene match. In nucleotides, the CDR3 is TGTGCCAGCAGCTTAGGGGTTTATAAGCTAGCGGCAGGCACAGATACGCAGTATTTT. This codes for CASSLGVYKLAAGTDTQYF. The whole variable domain, remainder taken from reference TRBV7-9 and TRBJ2-3, is DTGVSQNPRHKITKRGQNVTFRCDPISEHNRLYWYRQTLGQGPEFLTYFQNEAQLEKSRLLSDRFSAERPKGSFSTLEIQRTEQGDSAMYLCASSLGVYKLAAGTDTQYFGPGTRLTVL.